This is a list of T cell receptor beta chains from one sample in a study of spatial heterogeneity in lung cancer. TCRdb processed the 5' RACE reads anew with MiXCR; each CDR3 protein has one entry. The sample has just over 70,000 distinct CDR3 sequences; 8% to 10% are singletons. Material: PBMCs, obtained at follow-up. The receptor set was obtained from a female donor with early-stage non-small cell lung cancer. Each CDR3 is given with its conserved first and last residue. The D gene is left open where the match is weak. Clone size, where shown, is once, few, many, or a class for clones that have expanded.

>.|many|TRBV7-9|TRBJ2-7
CASSSIYEQYF
TGTGCCAGCAGCTCCATCTACGAGCAGTACTTC
>.|many|TRBV21-1|TRBJ2-7
CASSPRTVSSYEQYF
TGTGCCAGCAGCCCCCGGACGGTGAGCTCCTACGAGCAGTACTTC
>.|many|TRBV12-3/TRBV12-4|TRBJ1-1
CASSLDRVAFF
TGTGCCAGCAGTTTAGACAGGGTAGCTTTCTTT
>.|.|TRBV4-2|TRBJ2-1
CASSPGLLGGENEQFF
TGTGCCAGCAGCCCCGGCTTATTAGGCGGCGAGAATGAGCAGTTCTTC
>TRBD2|many|TRBV11-2|TRBJ2-5
CASSLVAGVETQYF
TGTGCCAGCAGCTTGGTAGCGGGAGTGGAGACCCAGTACTTC
>TRBD1|many|TRBV19|TRBJ1-1
CASSMDRVSLAFF
TGTGCCAGTAGCATGGACAGGGTCTCGTTGGCTTTCTTT
>.|many|TRBV20-1|TRBJ2-6
CSANRALGANVLTF
TGCAGTGCTAACAGGGCACTTGGGGCCAACGTCCTGACTTTC
>.|many|TRBV5-1|TRBJ2-3
CASSVATYADTQYF
TGCGCCAGCAGCGTGGCCACCTACGCAGATACGCAGTATTTT
>TRBD1|few|TRBV5-1|TRBJ2-2
CASSFLSGTALELFF
TGCGCCAGCAGCTTTCTATCCGGGACAGCCTTAGAGCTGTTTTTT
>TRBD1|.|TRBV20-1|TRBJ1-5
CSASTGTGEFLAEFNQPQHF
TGCAGTGCTTCCACCGGGACAGGGGAATTTTTGGCCGAATTTAATCAGCCCCAGCATTTT
>TRBD2|few|TRBV5-4|TRBJ2-3
CASSSGLAGITDTQYF
TGTGCCAGCAGCTCGGGACTAGCGGGAATCACAGATACGCAGTATTTT
>.|many|TRBV10-3|TRBJ2-7
CAIRDGDGVSYEQYF
TGTGCCATCAGGGACGGTGACGGTGTCTCCTACGAGCAGTACTTC
>.|few|TRBV19|TRBJ2-1
CASSIGQNNEQFF
TGTGCCAGTAGTATAGGACAGAACAATGAGCAGTTCTTC
>.|many|TRBV6-1|TRBJ1-2
CASSEGAGYGYTF
TGTGCCAGCAGTGAAGGGGCAGGCTATGGCTACACCTTC
>.|few|TRBV20-1|TRBJ2-3
CSARDSSTDTQYF
TGCAGTGCTCGGGACTCTAGCACAGATACGCAGTATTTT
>TRBD2|many|TRBV7-6|TRBJ2-2
CASSLEAGMNTGELFF
TGTGCCAGCAGCTTAGAAGCGGGGATGAACACCGGGGAGCTGTTTTTT
>.|.|TRBV12-3/TRBV12-4|TRBJ1-5
CASGTGGQPQHF
TGTGCCAGCGGGACCGGGGGGCAGCCCCAGCATTTT
>.|many|TRBV5-4|TRBJ2-2
CASSLPQGSGGELFF
TGTGCCAGCAGCTTACCCCAGGGGTCCGGCGGGGAGCTGTTTTTT
>.|few|TRBV12-3/TRBV12-4|TRBJ2-5
CASTAAEGLAETQYF
TGTGCCAGCACCGCAGCAGAAGGGTTGGCAGAGACCCAGTACTTC
>.|few|TRBV19|TRBJ1-5
CASMRGGSTGQPQHF
TGTGCCAGTATGAGAGGGGGGAGCACTGGTCAGCCCCAGCATTTT
>.|many|TRBV28|TRBJ1-3
CASSLLSISGNTIYF
TGTGCCAGCAGTTTATTGAGCATCTCTGGAAACACCATATATTTT
>TRBD1|few|TRBV7-2|TRBJ1-1
CASSIKQGARGEAFF
TGTGCCAGCAGCATCAAACAGGGGGCGCGAGGTGAAGCTTTCTTT
>.|.|TRBV3-1|TRBJ1-4
CASSQEAGNEEKLFF
TGTGCCAGCAGCCAAGAGGCGGGTAATGAAGAAAAACTGTTTTTT
>TRBD1|many|TRBV2|TRBJ1-4
CASIPGQGAAEKLFF
TGTGCCAGCATCCCAGGACAGGGGGCGGCCGAAAAACTGTTTTTT
>TRBD2|many|TRBV29-1|TRBJ2-3
CSVTASGTSLADTQYF
TGCAGCGTAACCGCCTCCGGGACTAGCTTGGCAGATACGCAGTATTTT
>.|many|TRBV15|TRBJ2-7
CATSRSPDGSYEQYF
TGTGCCACCAGCAGATCCCCGGACGGCAGCTACGAGCAGTACTTC
>.|many|TRBV20-1|TRBJ2-7
CSARAGPAQYF
TGCAGTGCTAGGGCAGGGCCAGCGCAGTACTTC
>TRBD2|many|TRBV7-3|TRBJ2-2
CASSFVAGVHGELFF
TGTGCCAGCAGCTTTGTAGCGGGAGTTCACGGGGAGCTGTTTTTT
>.|many|TRBV3-1|TRBJ2-7
CASSQKGLHTMEQYF
TGTGCCAGCAGCCAAAAGGGACTGCACACGATGGAGCAGTACTTC
>TRBD2|many|TRBV9|TRBJ2-2
CASSVSGENTGELFF
TGTGCCAGCAGCGTAAGCGGGGAAAACACCGGGGAGCTGTTTTTT
>TRBD1|few|TRBV7-8|TRBJ2-7
CASSPMTGGGYEQYF
TGTGCCAGCAGCCCGATGACAGGGGGTGGCTACGAGCAGTACTTC
>TRBD1|few|TRBV7-3|TRBJ2-2
CASSLTGQGAGELFF
TGTGCCAGCAGCTTGACGGGACAGGGGGCCGGGGAGCTGTTTTTT
>TRBD1|few|TRBV30|TRBJ1-1
CAWSIGTGDEAFF
TGTGCCTGGAGTATCGGGACAGGGGATGAAGCTTTCTTT